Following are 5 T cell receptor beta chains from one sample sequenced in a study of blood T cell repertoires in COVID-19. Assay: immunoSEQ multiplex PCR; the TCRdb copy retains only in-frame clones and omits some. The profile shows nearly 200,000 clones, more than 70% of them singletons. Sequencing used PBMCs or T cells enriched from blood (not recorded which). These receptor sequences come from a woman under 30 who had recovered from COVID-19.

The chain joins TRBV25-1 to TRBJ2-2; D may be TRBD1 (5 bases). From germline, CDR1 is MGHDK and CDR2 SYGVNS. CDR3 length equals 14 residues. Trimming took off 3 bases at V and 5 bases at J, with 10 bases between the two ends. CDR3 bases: TGTGCCAGCAGTGATCTCACAGGAACCGGGGAGCTGTTTTTT. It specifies CASSDLTGTGELFF.

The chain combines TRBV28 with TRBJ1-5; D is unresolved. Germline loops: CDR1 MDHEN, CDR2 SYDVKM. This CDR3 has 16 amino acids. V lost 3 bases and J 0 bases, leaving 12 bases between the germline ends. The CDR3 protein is CASSFPRGDSNQPQHF. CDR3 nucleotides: TGTGCCAGCAGTTTTCCCAGAGGAGATAGCAATCAGCCCCAGCATTTT.

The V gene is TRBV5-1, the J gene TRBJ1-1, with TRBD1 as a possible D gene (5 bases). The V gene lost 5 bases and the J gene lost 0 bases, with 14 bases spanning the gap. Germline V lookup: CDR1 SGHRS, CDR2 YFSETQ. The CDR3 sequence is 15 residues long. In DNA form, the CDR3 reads TGCGCCAGCAGATCCCAGGGATTCATGAACACTGAAGCTTTCTTT. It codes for CASRSQGFMNTEAFF.

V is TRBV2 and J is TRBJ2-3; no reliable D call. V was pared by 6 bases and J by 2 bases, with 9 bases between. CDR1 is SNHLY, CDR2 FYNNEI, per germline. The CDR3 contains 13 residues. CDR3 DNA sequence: TGTGCCAGCAGAGTCGGGTCCACAGATACGCAGTATTTT. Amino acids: CASRVGSTDTQYF.

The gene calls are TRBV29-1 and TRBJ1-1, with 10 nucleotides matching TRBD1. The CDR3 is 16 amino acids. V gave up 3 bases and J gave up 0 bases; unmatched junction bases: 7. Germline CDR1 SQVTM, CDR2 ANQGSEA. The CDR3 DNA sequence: TGCAGCGTTGAGTCGGGACAGGGGACCTTGAACACTGAAGCTTTCTTT. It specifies CSVESGQGTLNTEAFF. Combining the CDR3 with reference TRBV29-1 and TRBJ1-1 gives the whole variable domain SAVISQKPSRDICQRGTSLTIQCQVDSQVTMMFWYRQQPGQSLTLIATANQGSEATYESGFVIDKFPISRPNLTFSTLTVSNMSPEDSSIYLCSVESGQGTLNTEAFFGQGTRLTVV.